Reported below is one T cell receptor beta chain. This specimen belongs to a study of blood T cell repertoires in COVID-19. For the study at large: Samples taken during acute and convalescent COVID-19 were collected in the United States, Italy and Spain.

Losses at the gene ends were 3 bases for V and 2 bases for J; bases not matched to a gene: 5. CDR3 length: 15 amino acids. The germline V gene has CDR1 SGDLS and CDR2 YYNGEE. TCRdb's copy holds only in-frame clones and misses some; the assay was immunoSEQ multiplex PCR. This table has 400,000 or so clones, around 89% appearing once. The rearrangement links TRBV9 to TRBJ2-3; 8 positions match TRBD2. This TCR was recovered from a man aged 30 to 45 who had recovered from COVID-19. The specimen was PBMCs or T cells enriched from blood (not recorded which). The DNA for the CDR3 is TGTGCCAGCAGCGGACCGGGGGGGACCACAGATACGCAGTATTTT. Translation: CASSGPGGTTDTQYF.